These 7 T cell receptor beta chains originate from one sample sequenced in a study of T cells expressing NK-cell markers. TCRdb derives one entry per CDR3 protein from the 5' RACE reads, leaving out DNA. This sample contains under 200,000 distinct CDR3 sequences. Sequencing used blood T cells: a sorted CD56 or NKG2C T cell subset, CD4+ or CD8+ T cells, or bulk PBMC T cells (not recorded which). Every receptor here comes from a woman between 18 and 70 years old in good health.

The rearrangement joins TRBV28 to TRBJ2-5; TCRdb designates TRBD1, a call that cannot be tested without DNA. The CDR3 length is 16 residues. Germline V gives CDR1 MDHEN, CDR2 SYDVKM. This CDR3 is CASKPGQGARGETQYF.

The chain combines TRBV20-1 with TRBJ2-7; absent DNA, TCRdb's TRBD1 call cannot be checked. The CDR3 has 15 amino acids. Germline V CDR1 and CDR2: DFQATT, SNEGSKA (reference sequence). CDR3 in amino acids: CSARDRQGYSYEQYF.

This chain joins TRBV4-2 and TRBJ2-2; TCRdb reports TRBD2, a call that lacks DNA to check it against. The germline V gene has CDR1 LGHNA and CDR2 YNFKEQ. The CDR3 has 17 amino acids. CDR3 residues: CASSRTSGGVNTGELFF.

The V and J genes are TRBV20-1 and TRBJ2-3; TCRdb designates TRBD1, a call that cannot be tested without DNA. CDR1 and CDR2 (germline): DFQATT, SNEGSKA (reference sequence). The CDR3 extends over 15 amino acids. CDR3 sequence reads: CSARTGQFFTDTQYF.

This rearrangement joins TRBV20-1 to TRBJ2-5; as DNA is missing, the TRBD2 call by TCRdb cannot be tested. CDR1 is DFQATT, CDR2 SNEGSKA, per germline (reference sequence). CDR3 length: 15 amino acids. The CDR3 sequence: CSAYDSGRVGETQYF.

This chain uses TRBV5-1 with TRBJ1-4; as DNA is missing, the TRBD1 call by TCRdb cannot be tested. The CDR3 contains 15 residues. Per the germline V gene, CDR1 is SGHRS and CDR2 is YFSETQ. CDR3: CASSLMAGGNEKLFF.

V gene TRBV5-1 combines with J gene TRBJ1-1; TCRdb names TRBD1, which stays unverified in the absence of DNA. The CDR3 totals 16 residues. The V gene's germline CDR1 is SGHRS and CDR2 YFSETQ. CDR3 protein: CASSLQRGRRDTEAFF.